This T cell receptor (beta chain) was identified in a study of OX40 agonist ivuxolimab in advanced cancers. In the study overall: Three patients had partial responses: one hepatocellular carcinoma, two cutaneous melanoma.

Germline CDR1 reads MRHNA; CDR2 reads SNTAGT. The germline V and J ends were trimmed by 9 bases and 3 bases, with 12 bases remaining between them. The CDR3 contains 13 residues. A remark on this clone: Its antigen is not identified.

Regarding the study as a whole: Not determined was the antigen specificity of the expanded peripheral T cells.

Measured with immunoSEQ multiplex PCR; TCRdb has only the in-frame clones, and not every one. Of 70,000 to 75,000 clones detected, roughly nine tenths appear once; the ten largest clones hold about 1.1%. This chain uses TRBV6-4 with TRBJ1-5; D uncertain. This TCR was recovered from an adult with an advanced solid tumor such as melanoma, head and neck, liver or kidney cancer. This specimen was CD4+ or CD8+ T cells sorted from blood, taken in a trial of the OX40 agonist ivuxolimab. The CDR3 DNA is TGTGCCAGGCGACGGACGGACAATCAGCCCCAGCATTTT. This translates into CARRRTDNQPQHF.